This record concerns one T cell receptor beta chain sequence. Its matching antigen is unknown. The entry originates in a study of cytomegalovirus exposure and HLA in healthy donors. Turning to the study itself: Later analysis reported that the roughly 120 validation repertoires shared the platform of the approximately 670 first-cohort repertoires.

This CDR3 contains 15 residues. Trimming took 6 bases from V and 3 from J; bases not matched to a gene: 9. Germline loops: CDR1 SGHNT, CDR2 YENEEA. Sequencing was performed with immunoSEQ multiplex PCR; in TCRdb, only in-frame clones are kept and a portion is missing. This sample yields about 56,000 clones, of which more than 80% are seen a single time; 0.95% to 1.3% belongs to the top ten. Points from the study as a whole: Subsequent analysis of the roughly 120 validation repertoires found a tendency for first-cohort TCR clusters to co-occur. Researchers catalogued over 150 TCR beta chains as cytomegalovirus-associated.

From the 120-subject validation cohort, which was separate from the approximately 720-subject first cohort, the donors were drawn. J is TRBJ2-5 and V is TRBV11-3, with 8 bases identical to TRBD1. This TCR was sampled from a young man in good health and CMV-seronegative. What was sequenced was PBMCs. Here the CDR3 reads CASSPRTGWEETQYF. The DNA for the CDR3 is TGTGCCAGCAGTCCTCGGACAGGGTGGGAAGAGACCCAGTACTTC. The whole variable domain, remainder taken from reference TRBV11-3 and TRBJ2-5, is EAGVVQSPRYKIIEKKQPVAFWCNPISGHNTLYWYLQNLGQGPELLIRYENEEAVDDSQLPKDRFSAERLKGVDSTLKIQPAELGDSAVYLCASSPRTGWEETQYFGPGTRLLVL.